Included here is one TCR beta chain sequence, with context. The clone's antigen remains unknown. No qualities accompany the bases; no much larger clone lies one base away. TCRbeta CDR3 regions were amplified from genomic DNA by means of the immunoSEQ Assay, a bias-controlled multiplex PCR. The source study handled its data this way. The number of nucleated cells in each sample was estimated from the amplification of reference gene primers within the assay. Sequence reads were collapsed and filtered to measure the absolute abundance of every unique TCRbeta CDR3 rearrangement. For each sample, productive Simpson clonality was calculated as the square root of Simpson's diversity index over productive rearrangements. The clones in this table, taken by TCRdb from immuneACCESS, are in-frame only. Not every clone is retained; where verified, under half of the shortfall comes from an unresolved V gene, and the cause of the rest is unknown. The V and J calls and clone size are taken from that table; D and trimming were inferred from the DNA. The sample yields roughly 110,000 clones; about nine tenths were counted once. Around 7% of the sample is in the top ten clones.

The collaborating institutions used their own protocols to collect whole blood in K2EDTA tubes. For TCRbeta analysis, collaborator samples were shipped as frozen whole blood, as isolated PBMCs, or as DNA extracted from either sample type. The source of the sample is a study of blood T cell repertoires in COVID-19 (dated by TCRdb to 2019 to 2021). Regarding the research as a whole: Samples covering the acute and convalescent phases of COVID-19 were provided by collaborators in the United States, Italy and Spain. HLA class I and class II types, where available, came from metadata supplied by the sample provider rather than from assay-based typing. The repertoires were released in a freely available public database meant as a resource for research on the immune response to SARS-CoV-2. The material from the prospective study consisted of cDNA or gDNA derived from T cells, B-cell-depleted T cells, or PBMCs. Nearly every sample came with metadata listing a de-identified subject ID, COVID-19 status, age in years and sex. The samples were drawn from two sources: the first 160 participants of the ongoing ImmuneRACE study, and some 1,300 subjects contributed by 6 global collaborators. The dataset comprised deeply sampled blood TCRbeta repertoires from subjects exposed to, actively infected with, or recovered from COVID-19.

What the work shows at the level of the full study, not this receptor alone: How much clinical and demographic metadata was included differed by source and by participant, and the metadata was provided uncurated.

Taken from the germline V gene, the CDR1 and CDR2 loops are SGHDN and FVKESK. From the cysteine up to the phenylalanine, the CDR3 has a length of 18 residues. Here the CDR3 DNA is all that survives: 54 bases in frame from base 1. Trimming removed 0 bases from V and 3 bases from J; the gene matches leave 8 bases unexplained. The sequence came from a man aged 50 to 59 with active or convalescent COVID-19. Sequencing was done on a sample of peripheral blood. The chain couples TRBV14 to TRBJ1-2; 12 middle bases align to TRBD1. In nucleotides, the sequence is TGTGCCAGCAGCCAAGAGTTCGGGGGACAGGGGGCGTACTATGGCTACACCTTC. Its coded protein is CASSQEFGGQGAYYGYTF.